This T cell receptor (beta chain) is drawn from a study of blood T cells in healthy people across ages. The CDR3 spans 13 residues. CDR1 is MNHEY and CDR2 is SMNVEV in the germline V gene (reference sequence). A second PCR, run for about 7 to 11 cycles, used a sample-barcoded 5' primer plus a J-beta primer mix. TCRdb passed the 5' RACE reads through MiXCR, listing each CDR3 protein once. The table records 730,000 or so distinct CDR3 sequences, approximately 39% of them present only once. This clonotype showed up just a few times. An end of the junction does not agree with germline; a read error may underlie this.

The chain joins TRBV27 to TRBJ1-2; no clear D. This TCR derives from an older woman in good health. Sequencing was carried out using blood. CDR3 residues: CASSVSEAYGYTF. The CDR3 region has the DNA TGTGCCAGCAGTGTATCCGAGGCCTATGGCTACACCTTC.